This T cell receptor beta chain was recovered during a study of metastatic and nonmetastatic thyroid tumors. Study details: Repertoire comparisons spanned blood and tumor or nodule tissue from malignant and benign thyroid patients.

Study-wide results and limits: For both blood and tumor, malignant thyroid tumors reportedly showed significantly higher TCR beta diversity than benign nodules did.

V was clipped by 4 bases and J by 7 bases; unmatched bases: 13. CDR3 length equals 15 residues. Germline loops: CDR1 SGHDT, CDR2 YYEEEE. This clone has ten or more counts. Its antigen remains unidentified. Original handling: A classifier for distant metastasis in papillary thyroid cancer was constructed using CDR3 differences observed across clinicopathological groups. With MiXCR, TCRdb called clones anew from the PCR reads. It is TCRdb's table, rather than the study itself, that gives the V and J calls and clone size. Among more than 12,000 clones listed, roughly 27% were seen once. Thyroid surgery was preceded by no treatment in any patient.

The specimen sequenced was tumor tissue. This sequence was found in a female donor with papillary thyroid cancer or a benign thyroid nodule (not recorded which). Some clones in this sample may be carry-over from other donors' samples. The genes are TRBV5-6 and TRBJ2-7; 8 bases align to TRBD2. The CDR3 is CASSTGVAGRYEQYF. The CDR3 coding sequence is TGTGCCAGCAGCACGGGGGTAGCGGGACGTTATGAGCAGTACTTC.